This T cell receptor beta chain was sequenced in a study of blood T cell repertoires in COVID-19. For the study at large: Collection of acute and convalescent COVID-19 samples took place in the United States, Italy and Spain. PBMCs, B-cell-depleted T cells, or T cells provided the cDNA or gDNA that made up the material.

In the study's own analysis: It was from reference gene primer amplification that nucleated cell counts were estimated. Assay: immunoSEQ multiplex PCR; the TCRdb copy retains only in-frame clones and omits some. D and trimming come from the DNA, and the V and J calls and clone size come from that table. The table lists some 670,000 clones, approximately 90% of them singletons. Trimming cost V 5 bases and J 5 bases; bases outside gene matches: 8. Germline-derived CDR1 and CDR2 are SGHDT and YYEEEE. The CDR3 has 14 residues. The sample comprised peripheral blood. This receptor was identified in a woman aged 18-29 years with acute or convalescent COVID-19. The chain has TRBV5-6 and TRBJ1-1; 8 bases are shared with TRBD1. CDR3 residues: CASSHGQGVTEAFF. CDR3 bases: TGTGCCAGCAGTCATGGACAGGGAGTGACTGAAGCTTTCTTT.